This TCR beta chain was found in a study of T cell repertoires in cytomegalovirus infection. TCRdb analysed the reads with MiXCR anew, one entry per CDR3 protein. The sample gives about 530,000 distinct CDR3 sequences, less than 30% of which show up once; less than 15% is in the top ten. The study's findings and limits: Dominant in the ex vivo response were TCR beta clonotypes restricted by HLA-C and specific for CMV.

V trimming: 6 bases; J trimming: 6 bases; junction bases outside the gene matches: 3. Germline-derived CDR1 and CDR2 are MNHGY and SAAAGT. The CDR3 length is 13 residues. This clonotype was seen only a few times. The antigen is unknown. The chain joins TRBV6-8 to TRBJ2-2; 8 bases map to TRBD1. The receptor was isolated from a human donor in good health (CMV status not recorded). Some clones in this sample may be carry-over from other donors' samples. Material: PBMCs. Written as DNA, the CDR3 is TGTGCCAGCAGCATGGACAGGGCCGGGGAGCTGTTTTTT. Its translation is CASSMDRAGELFF.